This is a list of T cell receptor beta chains from one sample in a study of regulatory T cells in long-lasting Graves disease. A single record per CDR3 protein comes from TCRdb applying MiXCR to the multiplex PCR reads. The data hold 400,000 to 500,000 distinct CDR3 sequences, with less than 25% observed a single time. This specimen consisted of peripheral blood mononuclear cells (PBMCs), obtained when the disease was refractory, from a patient treated with antithyroid drugs. These receptors were taken from a female donor with Graves disease. CDR3s include the opening cysteine and the closing phenylalanine or tryptophan. D genes are given only for firm matches. Part of the rows lack a size; the others show once, few, many or a class for expanded clones.

v_call: TRBV3-1
j_call: TRBJ1-5
clone_size: -
d_call: -
cdr3_nt: TGTGCCAGCAGCCAAGGGTTTGACAGCCCGCTCAATCAGCCCCAGCATTTT
cdr3_aa: CASSQGFDSPLNQPQHF

v_call: TRBV7-9
j_call: TRBJ2-2
clone_size: few
d_call: -
cdr3_nt: TGTGCCAGCAGCTTAGTCCTGGGGGTTAACACCGGGGAGCTGTTTTTT
cdr3_aa: CASSLVLGVNTGELFF

v_call: TRBV7-8
j_call: TRBJ2-5
clone_size: -
d_call: -
cdr3_nt: TGTGCCAGCAGCTTTACCAGACAAGAGACCCAGTACTTC
cdr3_aa: CASSFTRQETQYF

v_call: TRBV6-5
j_call: TRBJ1-6
clone_size: many
d_call: TRBD1
cdr3_nt: TGTGCCAGCAGTTCTTGGACAGGGAGTTCACCCCTCCACTTT
cdr3_aa: CASSSWTGSSPLHF

v_call: TRBV11-2
j_call: TRBJ2-7
clone_size: few
d_call: -
cdr3_nt: TGTGCCAGCAGCTTAGTCAAGGACTCGACCTACGAGCAGTACTTC
cdr3_aa: CASSLVKDSTYEQYF

v_call: TRBV15
j_call: TRBJ2-5
clone_size: few
d_call: -
cdr3_nt: TGTGCCACAGATAGCGGAGAAGAGACCCAGTACTTC
cdr3_aa: CATDSGEETQYF

v_call: TRBV6-1
j_call: TRBJ1-2
clone_size: many
d_call: TRBD1
cdr3_nt: TGTGCCAGCACCCCCGACAGGGACAGGCACGGCTACACCTTC
cdr3_aa: CASTPDRDRHGYTF

v_call: TRBV20-1
j_call: TRBJ1-2
clone_size: -
d_call: -
cdr3_nt: TGCAGTGCTAGAGATCTTGGGCAGGGCTACTATGGCTACACCTTC
cdr3_aa: CSARDLGQGYYGYTF

v_call: TRBV11-2
j_call: TRBJ2-2
clone_size: -
d_call: -
cdr3_nt: TGTGCCAGCAGCTTAGAAGGACAGTACACCGGGGAGCTGTTTTTT
cdr3_aa: CASSLEGQYTGELFF

v_call: TRBV28
j_call: TRBJ1-2
clone_size: many
d_call: -
cdr3_nt: TGTGCCAGCAGTGATGGAGTCACTAACTATGGCTACACCTTC
cdr3_aa: CASSDGVTNYGYTF

v_call: TRBV19
j_call: TRBJ2-2
clone_size: -
d_call: TRBD2
cdr3_nt: TGTGCCAGTAGTTTGCTAGCGGGGGTAAACACCGGGGAGCTGTTTTTT
cdr3_aa: CASSLLAGVNTGELFF

v_call: TRBV29-1
j_call: TRBJ2-7
clone_size: -
d_call: TRBD2
cdr3_nt: TGCAGCGTCCGCGGAACGGGACTAGCGGGAGCTACGTCCTACGAGCAGTACTTC
cdr3_aa: CSVRGTGLAGATSYEQYF

v_call: TRBV20-1
j_call: TRBJ1-2
clone_size: few
d_call: TRBD1
cdr3_nt: TGCAGTGCTAGAGTCCGGGACAGGGGGGTAGGCTACACCTTC
cdr3_aa: CSARVRDRGVGYTF

v_call: TRBV6-9
j_call: TRBJ1-2
clone_size: many
d_call: -
cdr3_nt: TGTGCCAGCAGTTCCCGGACAGAGACGGCGATGCCTGGCTACACCTTC
cdr3_aa: CASSSRTETAMPGYTF

v_call: TRBV28
j_call: TRBJ2-5
clone_size: many
d_call: -
cdr3_nt: TGTGCCAGCAGTCTCAGGGCCTGGTACCAAGAGACCCAGTACTTC
cdr3_aa: CASSLRAWYQETQYF

v_call: TRBV12-3/TRBV12-4
j_call: TRBJ1-3
clone_size: few
d_call: -
cdr3_nt: TGTGCCAGCAGTCCTCGCGAGGCGGGAGAAAACACCATATATTTT
cdr3_aa: CASSPREAGENTIYF

v_call: TRBV2
j_call: TRBJ1-2
clone_size: -
d_call: -
cdr3_nt: TGCGCCAGCAGCGGATTGGGACAACCTAACTATGGCTACACCTTC
cdr3_aa: CASSGLGQPNYGYTF

v_call: TRBV28
j_call: TRBJ2-1
clone_size: few
d_call: -
cdr3_nt: TGTGCCAGCAGTTCGGCGGGCCCGATCATTGGCTACAATGAGCAGTTCTTC
cdr3_aa: CASSSAGPIIGYNEQFF

v_call: TRBV12-3/TRBV12-4
j_call: TRBJ2-2
clone_size: many
d_call: TRBD1
cdr3_nt: TGTGCCAGCAGTCCAACGATGGACAGGGCCATCGGGGAGCTGTTTTTT
cdr3_aa: CASSPTMDRAIGELFF

v_call: TRBV30
j_call: TRBJ2-5
clone_size: -
d_call: -
cdr3_nt: TGTGCCTGGGCCCGAGGTCGGTTTGGGGGGAAGACCCAGTACTTC
cdr3_aa: CAWARGRFGGKTQYF

v_call: TRBV2
j_call: TRBJ1-6
clone_size: many
d_call: -
cdr3_nt: TGTGCCAGCAGTGAAGACACAGCCCATAATTCACCCCTCCACTTT
cdr3_aa: CASSEDTAHNSPLHF

v_call: TRBV6-5
j_call: TRBJ2-7
clone_size: many
d_call: -
cdr3_nt: TGTGCCAGCAGTTTAGGGGGAGAGAACGAGCAGTACTTC
cdr3_aa: CASSLGGENEQYF

v_call: TRBV11-3
j_call: TRBJ2-2
clone_size: -
d_call: TRBD1
cdr3_nt: TGTGCCAGCAGCTTGAGGACAGGGCACGGGGAGCTGTTTTTT
cdr3_aa: CASSLRTGHGELFF

v_call: TRBV5-1
j_call: TRBJ1-1
clone_size: many
d_call: TRBD1
cdr3_nt: TGCGCCAGCAGCTTTGGGGACAGCTTGAACACTGAAGCTTTCTTT
cdr3_aa: CASSFGDSLNTEAFF

v_call: TRBV5-1
j_call: TRBJ2-7
clone_size: -
d_call: -
cdr3_nt: TGCGCCAGCAGCTGGGGGGGGACAGGTGCCATGGAGCAGTACTTC
cdr3_aa: CASSWGGTGAMEQYF

v_call: TRBV30
j_call: TRBJ2-5
clone_size: once
d_call: -
cdr3_nt: TGTGCCTGGAGTGTTTTGGTCAGGCAGTACTTC
cdr3_aa: CAWSVLVRQYF

v_call: TRBV12-3/TRBV12-4
j_call: TRBJ1-1
clone_size: many
d_call: -
cdr3_nt: TGTGCCAGCAGTGCCTCTGCCACTTCAGGATCGGACACTGAAGCTTTCTTT
cdr3_aa: CASSASATSGSDTEAFF

v_call: TRBV12-3/TRBV12-4
j_call: TRBJ1-5
clone_size: few
d_call: -
cdr3_nt: TGTGCCAGCAGACCCGGACCTTATAGCAATCAGCCCCAGCATTTT
cdr3_aa: CASRPGPYSNQPQHF